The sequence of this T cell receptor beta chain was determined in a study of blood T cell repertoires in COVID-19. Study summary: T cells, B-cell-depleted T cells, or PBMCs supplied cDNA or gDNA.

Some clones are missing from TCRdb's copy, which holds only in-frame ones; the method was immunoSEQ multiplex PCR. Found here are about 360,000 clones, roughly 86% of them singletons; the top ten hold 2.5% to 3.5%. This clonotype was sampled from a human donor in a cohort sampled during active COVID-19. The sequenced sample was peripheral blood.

CDR3 in DNA: TGCGCCAGCAGCTGGGTAACAGGGCCCCAAGAGACCCAGTACTTC. The encoded protein is CASSWVTGPQETQYF. This rearrangement joins TRBV5-1 to TRBJ2-5; D perhaps matches TRBD1 (6 bases). The CDR3 sequence is 15 residues long. The germline V gene has CDR1 SGHRS and CDR2 YFSETQ. Trimming removed 3 bases from V and 1 base from J, with 13 bases in between.